Each of the 14 T cell receptor beta chains below was sequenced from the same sample in a study of post-analysis software for immune sequencing data. Antigen specificity for these receptors is unknown. Points from the study as a whole: In patients, about 5 TRBV segments were more frequent than in controls, with TRBV5-6, TRBV5-1 and TRBV20-1 among them.

Unique molecular identifiers had been added to the TCR beta cDNA libraries. TCRdb analysed the PCR reads with MiXCR anew, one entry per CDR3 protein. The sample holds 650,000 to 850,000 distinct CDR3 sequences, 40% to 55% seen once. Source material: blood. Receptor source: a girl between 5 and 17 years old with multiple sclerosis.

The CDR3 spells CSIPGRRDEQFF. The CDR3 DNA reads TGCAGTATCCCGGGGCGACGCGATGAGCAGTTCTTC. The chain joins TRBV20-1 to TRBJ2-1; the D gene could be TRBD1 or TRBD2 (5 bases each). The CDR3 length is 12 residues. CDR1 DFQATT and CDR2 SNEGSKA come from the germline V gene (reference sequence). Trimming removed 8 bases at V and 8 bases at J, with 16 bases between.

The gene calls are TRBV24-1 and TRBJ2-1, with D maybe TRBD1 (6 bases). Trimming took 4 bases from V and 0 from J, leaving 12 bases between them. CDR1 and CDR2 (germline): KGHDR, SFDVKD. The CDR3 length is 16 residues. CDR3 residues: CATSERDKPSYNEQFF. CDR3 coding DNA: TGTGCCACCAGTGAAAGGGACAAACCCTCCTACAATGAGCAGTTCTTC.

This chain connects TRBV7-2 to TRBJ2-7; 11 nucleotides match TRBD2. The CDR3 is made up of 15 amino acids. Germline lookup yields CDR1 SGHTA and CDR2 FQGNSA. V shed 8 bases, J shed 3 bases, and the junction held 9 bases outside the gene matches. In DNA form, the CDR3 reads TGTGCCAGCGGCCCCCCAGGACTAGCGGGCTACGAGCAGTACTTC. The encoded protein is CASGPPGLAGYEQYF.

This sequence joins TRBV7-2 and TRBJ2-4; 7 bases fit TRBD1. The last part of the DNA fits TRBJ2-7 better; the J call may be wrong. The CDR3 is made up of 14 amino acids. Germline CDR1 is SGHTA and CDR2 is FQGNSA. Written as DNA, the CDR3 is TGTGCCAGCAGCTCGACAGGACAGGCCGACGAGCAGTACTTC. Residues: CASSSTGQADEQYF.

V usage is TRBV7-9 and J usage is TRBJ2-1, with TRBD1 matching 7 bases. The germline gives CDR1 SEHNR, CDR2 FQNEAQ (reference sequence). The V and J ends lost 5 bases and 3 bases, in that order; junction bases with no gene match: 7. This CDR3 has 15 amino acids. DNA of the CDR3: TGTGCCAGCAGCGCCGGGACAGCCTACTACAATGAGCAGTTCTTC. Its protein product is CASSAGTAYYNEQFF.

This rearrangement joins TRBV29-1 to TRBJ2-3; 9 bases match TRBD2. The germline V gene has CDR1 SQVTM and CDR2 ANQGSEA. This CDR3 contains 14 residues. J lost 2 bases, V lost 3 bases, and 3 bases had no gene match. CDR3 DNA: TGCAGCGTTGATGGGACTAGCTTCACAGATACGCAGTATTTT. This sequence encodes CSVDGTSFTDTQYF.

This chain joins TRBV19 and TRBJ2-4; 8 bases fit TRBD1. This CDR3 has 15 residues. V lost 8 bases and J lost 0; bases outside the gene matches: 6. Germline V gene sequence: CDR1 LNHDA, CDR2 SQIVND (reference sequence). The CDR3 nucleotides are TGTGCCAGTGACAGGGGCCAAAGAGCCAAAAACATTCAGTACTTC. Protein sequence: CASDRGQRAKNIQYF.

This clonotype came up a few times. The rearrangement joins TRBV5-1 to TRBJ2-7; D possibly corresponds to TRBD1 (5 bases). Per the germline V gene, CDR1 is SGHRS and CDR2 is YFSETQ. The V gene lost 6 bases and the J gene lost 1 base, with 11 bases spanning the gap. The CDR3 sequence is 13 residues long. The CDR3 here is CASTGINSYEQYF. The CDR3 region has the DNA TGCGCCAGCACAGGGATTAATTCCTACGAGCAGTACTTC.

There are a few counts of this clonotype. The rearrangement joins TRBV5-6 to TRBJ2-2; no definite D call. Germline CDR1 and CDR2: SGHDT and YYEEEE. The CDR3 sequence is 14 residues long. Trimming left V 4 bases short and J 1 base short, with 8 bases between. The CDR3 loop is CASSRPLNTGELFF. CDR3 DNA: TGTGCCAGCAGCCGCCCCTTGAACACCGGGGAGCTGTTTTTT.

In this sample, this clonotype turned up a few times. This chain's CDR3 is CATSRDPAGGYNEQFF. In DNA, the CDR3 is TGTGCCACCAGCAGAGATCCCGCGGGGGGCTACAATGAGCAGTTCTTC. The genes are TRBV15 and TRBJ2-1, with 8 bases aligning to TRBD2. After removal of 0 bases from V and 3 bases from J, the junction contained 4 bases not matched to a gene. The CDR3 has 16 amino acids. CDR1 is LNHNV and CDR2 is YYDKDF in the germline V gene (reference sequence).

This clonotype was picked up a small number of times. This chain connects TRBV12-3 or TRBV12-4 to TRBJ1-6, with TRBD1 matching 9 bases. This CDR3 is built from 15 residues. The V gene end was trimmed by 4 bases and the J gene end by 7 bases; junction bases not matched to a gene: 5. CDR3 DNA sequence: TGTGCCAGCAGTTCCGGACAGGGGTTCAATTCACCCCTCCACTTT. It codes for CASSSGQGFNSPLHF.

The gene calls are TRBV3-1 and TRBJ2-5; 9 nucleotides align to TRBD2. The length of the CDR3 is 14 residues. V shed 8 bases and J 3 bases; nucleotides not matched to a gene: 7. Germline-derived CDR1 and CDR2 are LGHDT and YNNKEL (reference sequence). The CDR3 DNA is TGTGCCAGCTGGAGAGCGGGAGGTGAAGAGACCCAGTACTTC. This gives the protein CASWRAGGEETQYF.

The genes are TRBV7-2 and TRBJ2-4; D not certain. Germline CDR1 and CDR2: SGHTA and FQGNSA. CDR3 length equals 14 residues. V lost 1 base, J lost 7 bases, and 11 bases lay in between. CDR3: CASSLVSEINIQYF. CDR3 nucleotide sequence: TGTGCCAGCAGCTTAGTTTCAGAAATTAACATTCAGTACTTC.

V usage is TRBV20-1 and J usage is TRBJ2-1; 8 nucleotides match TRBD2. The J segment lost 4 bases and the V segment lost 1 base, leaving 9 bases of the junction unmatched. The CDR3 has 16 residues. Germline-derived CDR1 and CDR2 are DFQATT and SNEGSKA (reference sequence). CDR3 loop: CSARGFGSGTYNEQFF. The CDR3 bases are TGCAGTGCTAGAGGTTTTGGTAGCGGGACTTACAATGAGCAGTTCTTC.